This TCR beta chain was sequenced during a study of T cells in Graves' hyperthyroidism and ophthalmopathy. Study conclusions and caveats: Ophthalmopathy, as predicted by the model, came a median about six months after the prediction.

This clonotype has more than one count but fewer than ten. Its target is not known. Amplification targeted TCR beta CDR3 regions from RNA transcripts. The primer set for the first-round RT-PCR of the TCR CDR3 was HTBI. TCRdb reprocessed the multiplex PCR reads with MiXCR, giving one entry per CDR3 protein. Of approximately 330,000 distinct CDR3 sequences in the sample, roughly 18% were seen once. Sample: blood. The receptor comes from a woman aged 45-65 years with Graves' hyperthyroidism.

The CDR3 region is CASSHSTGNEQFF. In DNA, the CDR3 is TGTGCCAGCAGCCACAGTACAGGGAATGAGCAGTTCTTC. The rearrangement links TRBV14 to TRBJ2-1, with a weak D call TRBD1 (6 bases). This CDR3 is 13 amino acids long. Germline CDR1 SGHDN, CDR2 FVKESK. With 3 bases removed from V and 7 bases from J, the gap between germline ends came to 10 bases.